Each of the 10 T cell receptor beta chains below was sequenced from the same sample in a study of molecular identifiers for immune sequencing clone quantification. TCRdb recomputed calls from the PCR reads with MiXCR, one row per CDR3 protein. The sample consists of over 600,000 distinct CDR3 sequences, just under 20% of them appearing once. Sequenced: naive CD8+ T cells from blood, with Jurkat cell RNA spiked in. As for subset: FACS-sorted CD8+CD4-CCR7+CD45RA+ naive T cells. The receptors originated from a human donor in good health. Some libraries in this study had Jurkat cell RNA spiked in.

This chain links TRBV20-1 with TRBJ1-1, with D tentatively TRBD1 (5 bases). V was shortened by 0 bases and J by 1 base, with 18 bases between the two germline ends. The CDR3 is 17 amino acids. Germline lookup yields CDR1 DFQATT and CDR2 SNEGSKA (reference sequence). CDR3 nucleotides: TGCAGTGCTAGAGACCTAGGGGCGGGGCCACCGAACACTGAAGCTTTCTTT. Protein product: CSARDLGAGPPNTEAFF.

The chain uses TRBV5-4 and TRBJ2-2; D may be TRBD2 (5 bases). The CDR3 runs 14 residues. V was clipped by 2 bases and J by 9 bases, with 14 bases between them. Germline CDR1 reads SGHNT; CDR2 reads YYREEE (reference sequence). The CDR3: CASSLREQDRELFF. The DNA of the CDR3 is TGTGCCAGCAGCTTAAGGGAGCAGGACCGGGAGCTGTTTTTT.

Ten or more counts support this clonotype. The chain is built from TRBV13 and TRBJ2-3; 8 bases are shared with TRBD2. Germline CDR1 is PRHDT and CDR2 is FYEKMQ (reference sequence). J lost 4 bases, V lost 2 bases, and 5 bases had no gene match. CDR3 length: 15 amino acids. CDR3 sequence: CASSLREGAADTQYF. The CDR3 nucleotides read TGTGCCAGCAGCTTACGGGAGGGAGCGGCAGATACGCAGTATTTT.

The chain couples TRBV7-6 to TRBJ2-1; a weak D match, TRBD1 (7 bases). The germline gives CDR1 SGHVS, CDR2 FNYEAQ. The CDR3 contains 12 residues. V was trimmed by 2 bases and J by 9 bases, leaving 8 bases between them. The CDR3 here is CASSLQGGEQFF. The CDR3 bases are TGTGCCAGCAGCTTACAGGGGGGTGAGCAGTTCTTC.

This clonotype occurred a few times. This rearrangement joins TRBV9 to TRBJ2-7; D remains ambiguous. CDR3 size: 13 residues. Germline V gives CDR1 SGDLS, CDR2 YYNGEE. V was shortened by 2 bases and J by 0 bases, with 6 bases between the two germline ends. CDR3 nucleotides: TGTGCCAGCAGCGTCGGCTTCTCCTACGAGCAGTACTTC. Amino acid sequence: CASSVGFSYEQYF.

In this sample, this clonotype turned up many times. This chain uses TRBV27 with TRBJ2-3; 10 bases map to TRBD2. Germline V gene lookup returns CDR1 MNHEY and CDR2 SMNVEV (reference sequence). After removal of 3 bases from V and 4 bases from J, the junction contained 7 bases not matched to a gene. This CDR3 comprises 16 residues. The DNA of the CDR3 is TGTGCCAGCAGTTTTTTGACTAGCGGGTCCTCAGATACGCAGTATTTT. It is translated as CASSFLTSGSSDTQYF.

There are a few counts of this clonotype. The chain couples TRBV3-2 to TRBJ2-1; the D call TRBD2 from the table was never checked on the DNA. TRBV3-2 is assigned pseudogene status. The CDR3 extends over 17 amino acids. CDR3 DNA sequence: TGTGCCAGCAGCCAGCCTACTAGCGGGGGCCCGGGGGATGAGCAGTTCTTC. This sequence encodes CASSQPTSGGPGDEQFF.

The chain combines TRBV5-4 with TRBJ1-2; possibly TRBD1 for D (6 bases). Trimming stripped 3 bases from V and 4 bases from J, with 13 bases between. Germline lookup yields CDR1 SGHNT and CDR2 YYREEE (reference sequence). CDR3 size: 14 residues. The CDR3 nucleotides are TGTGCCAGCAGCTCAGGACAGACCGCCTATGGCTACACCTTC. Amino acids: CASSSGQTAYGYTF.

The chain has TRBV15 and TRBJ1-5, with D unresolved. The CDR3 consists of 15 residues. V was clipped by 0 bases and J by 5 bases, with 11 bases between them. Germline CDR1 LNHNV, CDR2 YYDKDF (reference sequence). The CDR3 nucleotides are TGTGCCACCAGCAGAGATGGGCAGGAATATCAGCCCCAGCATTTT. Its translation: CATSRDGQEYQPQHF.

This clonotype was observed once. The chain employs TRBV7-6 and TRBJ1-1; D is possibly TRBD1 (6 bases). V was pared by 4 bases and J by 3 bases, with 18 bases between. Looked up from germline, CDR1 is SGHVS and CDR2 is FNYEAQ. The length of the CDR3 is 16 residues. Here the CDR3 reads CASSSNIPGVDTEAFF. The CDR3 DNA reads TGTGCCAGCAGCTCGAATATACCAGGGGTGGACACTGAAGCTTTCTTT.